These 28 T cell receptor beta chains originate from one sample sequenced in a study of blood T cell repertoires in COVID-19. Sequencing used immunoSEQ multiplex PCR; TCRdb keeps in-frame clones, though not all of them. Seen here are around 320,000 clones, 87% observed once, and the top ten hold about 2%. Source material: peripheral blood. These receptor sequences come from a man aged 18 to 30 with active or convalescent COVID-19.

The chain couples TRBV6-5 to TRBJ2-5, with D tentatively TRBD2 (6 bases). The CDR3 is 14 residues long. Per germline, CDR1 MNHEY and CDR2 SVGAGI. Between the trimmed V and J ends, which lost 4 bases and 5 bases, there was a span of 14 bases. This CDR3 reads CASSSTNGGETQYF. The CDR3 nucleotides read TGTGCCAGCAGTTCGACAAATGGAGGGGAGACCCAGTACTTC.

This rearrangement joins TRBV7-8 to TRBJ2-1; 10 bases match TRBD1. Per germline, CDR1 SGHVS and CDR2 FQNEAQ. There are 13 residues in the CDR3. After removal of 10 bases from V and 6 bases from J, the junction contained 6 bases not matched to a gene. The CDR3 bases are TGTGCCACCCGCCGGGACAGGGGCAATGAGCAGTTCTTC. Residues: CATRRDRGNEQFF.

The rearrangement uses TRBV16 and TRBJ2-1; D might be TRBD1 (5 bases). Trimming pared 0 bases from V and 4 bases from J, leaving 10 bases between. The CDR3 length is 15 residues. CDR1 is KGHSY, CDR2 FQNENV, per germline. The CDR3 DNA follows: TGTGCCAGCAGCCAATCTCAGGGTTCTTACAATGAGCAGTTCTTC. It specifies CASSQSQGSYNEQFF.

The chain joins TRBV19 to TRBJ1-4, with D maybe TRBD1 (5 bases). Germline assignment: CDR1 LNHDA and CDR2 SQIVND (reference sequence). This CDR3 has 14 amino acids. V gave up 5 bases and J gave up 8 bases, with 15 bases separating them. DNA for the CDR3: TGTGCCAGTAGTCCCCCTGGGGCTGGGGAAAAACTGTTTTTT. This codes for CASSPPGAGEKLFF.

The table lists this clone with a count of one. The V call is TRBV7-2, the J call TRBJ2-7, with 11 bases lining up with TRBD1. This CDR3 spans 14 amino acids. Germline V CDR1 and CDR2: SGHTA, FQGNSA. Trimming took 4 bases from V and 3 from J; bases not matched to a gene: 2. This CDR3 is CASSSGTGGYEQYF. The CDR3 DNA reads TGTGCCAGCAGCTCCGGGACAGGGGGCTACGAGCAGTACTTC.

The chain uses TRBV5-1 and TRBJ2-1; 7 nucleotides match TRBD1. Unmatched junction bases numbered 11, after V lost 4 bases and J lost 4 bases. Germline V gives CDR1 SGHRS, CDR2 YFSETQ. The CDR3 extends over 16 amino acids. The CDR3 DNA follows: TGCGCCAGCAGCATTATACAGGGGAAGATATACAATGAGCAGTTCTTC. Amino acids: CASSIIQGKIYNEQFF.

This chain links TRBV2 with TRBJ2-3; a possible D gene is TRBD1 (7 bases). Trimming took 5 bases from V and 3 from J, leaving 18 bases between them. The CDR3 covers 16 residues. Germline V CDR1 and CDR2: SNHLY, FYNNEI. DNA of the CDR3: TGTGCCAGCAGTATCCGGCGGGACAGTTTGACAGATACGCAGTATTTT. Translated: CASSIRRDSLTDTQYF. The full variable domain, rest sourced from reference TRBV2 and TRBJ2-3, is EPEVTQTPSHQVTQMGQEVILRCVPISNHLYFYWYRQILGQKVEFLVSFYNNEISEKSEIFDDQFSVERPDGSNFTLKIRSTKLEDSAMYFCASSIRRDSLTDTQYFGPGTRLTVL.

The CDR3 DNA sequence: TGCAGTGCTAGTTCTCGTCAGGGTGTGAGAAACTATGGCTACACCTTC. As protein: CSASSRQGVRNYGYTF. The rearrangement uses TRBV20-1 and TRBJ1-2, with a tentative D call TRBD1 (5 bases). Trimming took 3 bases from V and 2 from J, leaving 19 bases between them. The CDR3 sequence is 16 residues long. Germline loops: CDR1 DFQATT, CDR2 SNEGSKA (reference sequence).

The V and J genes are TRBV18 and TRBJ2-3; TRBD2 aligns across 12 bases. The V gene end was trimmed by 3 bases and the J gene end by 3 bases; junction bases not matched to a gene: 4. The germline V gene encodes CDR1 KGHSH and CDR2 LQKENI. The CDR3 has 16 residues. CDR3 in DNA: TGTGCCAGCTCACCTCTACTAGCGGGAGGTACAGATACGCAGTATTTT. Its protein product is CASSPLLAGGTDTQYF.

In this sample, this clone turned up a few times. The chain combines TRBV5-4 with TRBJ2-1; maybe TRBD2 (6 bases). Germline CDR1 reads SGHNT; CDR2 reads YYREEE (reference sequence). Deletions cut 4 bases from V and 8 bases from J, with 19 bases between. The CDR3 consists of 15 residues. The CDR3 is CASSPPRGSPYEQFF. The DNA of the CDR3 is TGTGCCAGCAGCCCCCCTCGGGGGTCCCCCTATGAGCAGTTCTTC. The full variable domain, rest sourced from reference TRBV5-4 and TRBJ2-1, is ETGVTQSPTHLIKTRGQQVTLRCSSQSGHNTVSWYQQALGQGPQFIFQYYREEENGRGNFPPRFSGLQFPNYSSELNVNALELDDSALYLCASSPPRGSPYEQFFGPGTRLTVL.

V is TRBV5-1 and J is TRBJ1-6; 8 nucleotides line up with TRBD1. The germline V gene encodes CDR1 SGHRS and CDR2 YFSETQ. V trimming: 3 bases; J trimming: 1 base; junction bases outside the gene matches: 6. CDR3 length: 17 amino acids. The CDR3 sequence is CASSSGQGGSYNSPLHF. The CDR3 region has the DNA TGCGCCAGCAGCTCCGGACAGGGAGGTTCCTATAATTCACCCCTCCACTTT.

This sequence joins TRBV6-1 and TRBJ1-6, with D unclear. Germline-derived CDR1 and CDR2 are MNHNS and SASEGT. The CDR3 has 13 residues. V lost 3 bases to trimming and J lost 6 bases, with 6 bases between them. The CDR3 DNA follows: TGTGCCAGCAGTGACCTCAGTAATTCACCCCTCCACTTT. This encodes CASSDLSNSPLHF.

This chain uses TRBV3-1 (or the pseudogene TRBV3-2) with TRBJ2-7; the match to TRBD2 covers 11 bases. Germline CDR1 and CDR2: LGHDT and YNNKEL (reference sequence). V lost 4 bases to trimming and J lost 0 bases; unmatched junction nucleotides: 5. The CDR3 runs 16 residues. The chain's CDR3 is CASSPGLAGSSYEQYF. CDR3 nucleotide sequence: TGTGCCAGCAGCCCTGGACTAGCGGGCAGCTCCTACGAGCAGTACTTC.

J is TRBJ1-4 and V is TRBV7-9; D is perhaps TRBD1 (5 bases). This CDR3 contains 16 residues. Germline-derived CDR1 and CDR2 are SEHNR and FQNEAQ (reference sequence). V was pared by 1 base and J by 8 bases, with 17 bases between. The CDR3 is CASSLDTAGFSEKLFF. The CDR3 nucleotides are TGTGCCAGCAGCTTAGATACTGCAGGGTTCTCCGAAAAACTGTTTTTT.

This chain uses TRBV19 with TRBJ2-7; perhaps TRBD2 as D (5 bases). The CDR3 loop spans 16 amino acids. Trimming left V 4 bases short and J 3 bases short, with 19 bases between. The germline V gene has CDR1 LNHDA and CDR2 SQIVND (reference sequence). The chain's CDR3 is CASSTLRENPLYEQYF. The CDR3 DNA reads TGTGCCAGTAGTACTCTTAGGGAGAACCCCCTCTACGAGCAGTACTTC.

The V gene is TRBV10-2, the J gene TRBJ1-1, with 7 positions matching TRBD1. The CDR3 has 15 residues. CDR1 is WSHSY and CDR2 is SAAADI in the germline V gene. The V segment lost 3 bases and the J segment 0 bases; nucleotides outside the gene matches: 4. The CDR3 reads CASSDQGQMNTEAFF. The CDR3 DNA sequence: TGCGCCAGCAGTGACCAGGGACAGATGAACACTGAAGCTTTCTTT.

This clone was counted a few times. This chain uses TRBV5-1 with TRBJ1-6, with 7 bases fitting TRBD1. This CDR3 has 13 amino acids. The ends lost 7 bases at V and 7 bases at J; junction bases unmatched: 5. CDR1 and CDR2 from the germline V gene are SGHRS and YFSETQ. CDR3 loop: CASGWDSNSPLHF. CDR3 sequence (DNA): TGCGCCAGCGGGTGGGACAGCAATTCACCCCTCCACTTT. Full variable domain (remainder filled in from reference TRBV5-1 and TRBJ1-6): KAGVTQTPRYLIKTRGQQVTLSCSPISGHRSVSWYQQTPGQGLQFLFEYFSETQRNKGNFPGRFSGRQFSNSRSEMNVSTLELGDSALYLCASGWDSNSPLHFGNGTRLTVT.

The CDR3 nucleotides read TGCGCCAGCAGCCCAGAGGGCCGGCGGGGCATTCAGTACTTC. Its protein is CASSPEGRRGIQYF. The chain combines TRBV4-1 with TRBJ2-4; maybe TRBD2 (6 bases). This CDR3 spans 14 amino acids. Trimming took 4 bases from V and 9 from J, leaving 16 bases between them. CDR1 and CDR2 (germline): MGHRA, YSYEKL.

The chain combines TRBV13 with TRBJ1-1, with D uncertain. The V gene's germline CDR1 is PRHDT and CDR2 FYEKMQ (reference sequence). The CDR3 totals 14 residues. With 2 bases removed from V and 1 base from J, the gap between germline ends came to 8 bases. In DNA, the CDR3 is TGTGCCAGCAGCTTACGAGGGAGGAACACTGAAGCTTTCTTT. Translated: CASSLRGRNTEAFF. Full variable domain (rest looked up from reference TRBV13 and TRBJ1-1): AAGVIQSPRHLIKEKRETATLKCYPIPRHDTVYWYQQGPGQDPQFLISFYEKMQSDKGSIPDRFSAQQFSDYHSELNMSSLELGDSALYFCASSLRGRNTEAFFGQGTRLTVV.

This chain uses TRBV3-1 (or the pseudogene TRBV3-2) with TRBJ2-1; 9 positions agree with TRBD2. The CDR3 is made up of 17 amino acids. The germline gives CDR1 LGHDT, CDR2 YNNKEL (reference sequence). J gave up 6 bases and V 0 bases, and 9 bases lay outside the gene matches. The CDR3, as DNA: TGTGCCAGCAGCCAAGACCTGGGCGGGGGGGAAACCAATGAGCAGTTCTTC. It yields the protein CASSQDLGGGETNEQFF.

The J gene is TRBJ2-1, the V gene TRBV29-1; tentatively, D is TRBD1 (6 bases). The CDR3 length is 14 residues. V lost 3 bases and J 8 bases, leaving 17 bases between the germline ends. Germline V gene lookup returns CDR1 SQVTM and CDR2 ANQGSEA. The CDR3 region has the DNA TGCAGCGTTGAGCGCGGACAGTACCGCCATGAGCAGTTCTTC. Translation gives CSVERGQYRHEQFF.

In DNA form, the CDR3 reads TGCGCCAGCAGCTTGGGACAGGGGGCAAAACTGTTTTTT. Translation gives CASSLGQGAKLFF. V and J are TRBV5-1 and TRBJ1-4; 10 bases match TRBD1. The CDR3 sequence is 13 residues long. The J segment lost 10 bases and the V segment lost 0 bases, leaving 0 bases of the junction unmatched. CDR1 is SGHRS and CDR2 is YFSETQ in the germline V gene.

This sequence joins TRBV12-3 or TRBV12-4 and TRBJ2-1; no firm D call. The CDR3 extends over 12 amino acids. The V end lost 2 bases, the J end lost 5 bases, and 4 bases lay between the germline ends. In DNA form, the CDR3 reads TGTGCCAGCAGTTTACTCCACAATGAGCAGTTCTTC. Translating it yields CASSLLHNEQFF.

This clone was observed a few times. J is TRBJ1-6 and V is TRBV14, with D maybe TRBD1 (6 bases). Germline V lookup: CDR1 SGHDN, CDR2 FVKESK. The CDR3 is 15 residues long. V lost 1 base and J 8 bases, leaving 12 bases between the germline ends. For the CDR3, the DNA is TGTGCCAGCAGCCAAGTACAGGGATCATATTCACCCCTCCACTTT. Its translation: CASSQVQGSYSPLHF.

For this clone: Other DNA sequences in this sample translate to the same CDR3. The chain carries TRBV7-9 and TRBJ1-1; 8 nucleotides align to TRBD1. CDR1 is SEHNR and CDR2 is FQNEAQ in the germline V gene (reference sequence). This CDR3 contains 13 residues. The V and J ends lost 3 bases and 3 bases, in that order; junction bases with no gene match: 0. In DNA form, the CDR3 reads TGTGCCAGCAGCTTGACAGGGGACACTGAAGCTTTCTTT. It translates to CASSLTGDTEAFF.

The chain couples TRBV10-1 to TRBJ1-1; 7 bases fit TRBD1. Germline CDR1 reads WNHNN; CDR2 reads SYGVQD (reference sequence). V lost 6 bases to trimming and J lost 3 bases; unmatched junction nucleotides: 4. The CDR3 loop spans 13 amino acids. The CDR3 coding sequence is TGCGCCAGCAGCACGGGACAGCACACTGAAGCTTTCTTT. Residues: CASSTGQHTEAFF.

This chain connects TRBV7-8 to TRBJ2-7; no clear D gene. Germline CDR1 and CDR2: SGHVS and FQNEAQ. The CDR3 length is 11 residues. Deletions cut 4 bases from V and 2 bases from J, with 3 bases between. The CDR3 sequence: CASSSTYEQYF. The CDR3 DNA is TGTGCCAGCAGCTCTACCTACGAGCAGTACTTC. The entire variable domain, with the rest obtained from reference TRBV7-8 and TRBJ2-7, is as follows: GAGVSQSPRYKVAKRGQDVALRCDPISGHVSLFWYQQALGQGPEFLTYFQNEAQLDKSGLPSDRFFAERPEGSVSTLKIQRTQQEDSAVYLCASSSTYEQYFGPGTRLTVT.

The chain recombines TRBV5-4 with TRBJ2-7; D is possibly TRBD2 (6 bases). Germline lookup yields CDR1 SGHNT and CDR2 YYREEE (reference sequence). The V end lost 4 bases, the J end lost 3 bases, and 20 bases lay between the germline ends. The CDR3 runs 16 residues. The CDR3 bases are TGTGCCAGCAGCCCGGAGGGCGTGCGCGGGGACTACGAGCAGTACTTC. Protein sequence: CASSPEGVRGDYEQYF.